Described below is a single TCR beta chain sequence and its context. The junction does not match germline at one end; this may be a read error. The data were obtained in a study of blood T cell repertoires in COVID-19. Only in-frame clones appear in the TCRdb table, and some are missing; sequencing was by immunoSEQ multiplex PCR. The sample shows 380,000 or so clones, 88% of them seen only once. The sample was PBMCs or T cells enriched from blood (not recorded which). This receptor was taken from a woman in her forties with acute COVID-19.

The CDR3 DNA reads TGTGCCAGTAAGCGGACAGGGTCTGGCAACACCATATATTTT. It translates to CASKRTGSGNTIYF. The chain is built from TRBV19 and TRBJ1-3; 8 nucleotides agree with TRBD1. CDR1 is LNHDA and CDR2 is SQIVND in the germline V gene (reference sequence). The CDR3 loop spans 14 amino acids.